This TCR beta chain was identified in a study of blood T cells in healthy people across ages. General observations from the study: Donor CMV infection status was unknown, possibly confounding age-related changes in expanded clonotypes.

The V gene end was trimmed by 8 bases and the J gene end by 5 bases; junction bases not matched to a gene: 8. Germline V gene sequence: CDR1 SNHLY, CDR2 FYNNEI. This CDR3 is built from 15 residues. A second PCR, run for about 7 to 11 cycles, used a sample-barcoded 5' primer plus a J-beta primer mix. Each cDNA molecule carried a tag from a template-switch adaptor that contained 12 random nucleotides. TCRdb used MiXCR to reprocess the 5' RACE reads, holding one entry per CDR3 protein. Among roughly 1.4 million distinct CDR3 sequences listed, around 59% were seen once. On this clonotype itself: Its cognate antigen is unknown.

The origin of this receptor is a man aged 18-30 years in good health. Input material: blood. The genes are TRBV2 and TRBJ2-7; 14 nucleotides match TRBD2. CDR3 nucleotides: TGTGCCAGCGGTGGGACTAGCGGGAGCACCCACGAGCAGTACTTC. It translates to CASGGTSGSTHEQYF. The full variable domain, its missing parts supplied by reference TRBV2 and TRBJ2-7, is EPEVTQTPSHQVTQMGQEVILRCVPISNHLYFYWYRQILGQKVEFLVSFYNNEISEKSEIFDDQFSVERPDGSNFTLKIRSTKLEDSAMYFCASGGTSGSTHEQYFGPGTRLTVT.